This TCR beta chain emerged from a study of shared clonotypes between healthy human individuals. Findings and caveats of the study: Naive CD4 clonotypes were shared across a few donors at roughly 5%. Naive subsets generally had larger estimated richness than memory subsets.

The CDR3 covers 16 residues. J lost 7 bases, V lost 0 bases, and 7 bases had no gene match. Germline CDR1 MNHNY, CDR2 SVGAGI (reference sequence). CD4+ cells yielded CD45RA+ naive and CD45RA-negative memory subsets. TCRdb's copy holds only in-frame clones and misses some; the assay was immunoSEQ multiplex PCR. The sample has some 1.5 million clones; 98% are singletons. As to this clone: The target antigen is unknown.

The receptor was isolated from a man aged 30 to 45 in good health. The sequencing sample was made of naive CD4+ T cells sorted from blood. Subset given: CD45RA+ positively selected. The V and J genes are TRBV6-6 and TRBJ2-1; the match to TRBD2 covers 9 bases. The CDR3 region is CASSYSASGIVNEQFF. DNA of the CDR3: TGTGCCAGCAGTTACTCGGCTAGCGGGATTGTAAATGAGCAGTTCTTC.